Sequencing of this T cell receptor beta chain was carried out in a study of T cells expressing NK-cell markers. The study's findings and limits: HCMV specificity of the expanded NKG2C+ T cell clones was not established. In a handful of donors, dominant clonotypes made up about 25-65% of CD3+CD56-NKG2C+ cells. Each of 6 or 7 donors carried dominant NKG2C+ clonotypes accounting for roughly 1.0-7.5% of CD8+ T cells.

Comment on this clonotype: The antigen remains undetermined.

TCRdb re-analyzed the 5' RACE reads; it lists each CDR3 protein once, without DNA. Its table lists 130,000 to 150,000 distinct CDR3 sequences. The CDR3 length is 13 residues. Per the germline V gene, CDR1 is KGHDR and CDR2 is SFDVKD. This clonotype originated in a man in his late teens or twenties in good health. The specimen was blood T cells: a sorted CD56 or NKG2C T cell subset, CD4+ or CD8+ T cells, or bulk PBMC T cells (not recorded which). The J gene is TRBJ1-2, the V gene TRBV24-1; no DNA is available, so the TRBD1 call from TCRdb remains unchecked. CDR3 sequence reads: CATSPLQGDGYTF.